The 2 T cell receptor beta chains given below trace back to one sample, sequenced in a study of shared clonotypes between healthy human individuals. Assay: immunoSEQ multiplex PCR; the TCRdb copy retains only in-frame clones and omits some. The sample lists some 2,000,000 clones, around 95% occurring once. Sequenced sample: naive CD4+ T cells sorted from blood. Stated subset: CD45RA+ positively selected. The receptors originated from a man younger than 30 in good health.

The genes are TRBV29-1 and TRBJ2-5; the D gene is possibly TRBD2 (6 bases). The V and J ends lost 4 bases and 4 bases respectively, with 22 bases between them. Germline values: CDR1 SQVTM, CDR2 ANQGSEA. This CDR3 is 16 amino acids long. CDR3 region: CSVGGLGGFVAETQYF. The CDR3 DNA sequence: TGCAGCGTTGGGGGACTGGGAGGTTTCGTCGCAGAGACCCAGTACTTC.

This clone was found once. CDR3 region: CASSAWGSQNTEAFF. Written as DNA, the CDR3 is TGCGCCAGCAGCGCTTGGGGGTCGCAGAACACTGAAGCTTTCTTT. The gene calls are TRBV5-1 and TRBJ1-1, with D possibly matching TRBD1 (5 bases). V was clipped by 4 bases and J by 1 base, with 14 bases between them. The CDR3 has 15 amino acids. The germline gives CDR1 SGHRS, CDR2 YFSETQ.